This T cell receptor (beta chain) was documented in a study of T cell changes during pregnancy in multiple sclerosis. Germline CDR1 SGDLS, CDR2 YYNGEE. Trimming removed 4 bases from V and 0 bases from J, with 11 bases in between. The CDR3 length is 16 residues. The table came from immunoSEQ multiplex PCR; TCRdb's copy has only in-frame clones and leaves some out. The sample consists of more than 35,000 clones, more than 90% of them appearing once. Sequences were derived from CD4+ T cells from peripheral blood mononuclear cells, sampled in the second trimester of pregnancy. The chain links TRBV9 to TRBJ2-6; D gene ambiguous. This TCR was recovered from a female donor with multiple sclerosis, enrolled in a pregnancy study. For the CDR3, the DNA is TGTGCCAGCAGCCCTCGATTGAGCTCTGGGGCCAACGTCCTGACTTTC. Residues: CASSPRLSSGANVLTF. Full variable domain (outside the CDR3, taken from reference TRBV9 and TRBJ2-6): DSGVTQTPKHLITATGQRVTLRCSPRSGDLSVYWYQQSLDQGLQFLIQYYNGEERAKGNILERFSAQQFPDLHSELNLSSLELGDSALYFCASSPRLSSGANVLTFGAGSRLTVL.